This is a list of T cell receptor beta chains from one sample in a study of blood T cell repertoires in COVID-19. Libraries were prepared by immunoSEQ multiplex PCR; TCRdb keeps only in-frame clonotypes and omits some of them. The sample consists of a few hundred thousand clones, about 86% of them appearing once. The material sequenced was PBMCs or T cells enriched from blood (not recorded which). The receptor source for this set is a man aged 45 to 65 who had recovered from COVID-19. The CDR3 runs from the conserved cysteine through the conserved F or W. A D gene is named only where the DNA matches it firmly. Clone size appears in some rows only: once, few, many, or a class for an expanded clone.

clone size	D gene	V gene	CDR3 length	J gene	CDR3 protein	CDR3 DNA
-	TRBD1	TRBV3-1/TRBV3-2	15	TRBJ2-6	CASSSTGSGANVLTF	TGTGCCAGCAGCTCGACAGGGAGTGGGGCCAACGTCCTGACTTTC
-	-	TRBV19	14	TRBJ2-7	CASSIGTASYEQYF	TGTGCCAGTAGTATAGGGACAGCTTCCTACGAGCAGTACTTC
few	-	TRBV11-2	13	TRBJ2-1	CASSSGTFYEQFF	TGTGCCAGCAGCTCGGGGACTTTCTATGAGCAGTTCTTC
few	-	TRBV9	14	TRBJ1-3	CASSVGGAGNTIYF	TGTGCCAGCAGCGTAGGGGGGGCTGGAAACACCATATATTTT
-	TRBD2	TRBV5-1	15	TRBJ2-1	CASSATSGGYNEQFF	TGCGCCAGCAGCGCGACTAGCGGTGGCTACAATGAGCAGTTCTTC
-	TRBD1	TRBV5-4	16	TRBJ1-2	CASSPPRDRGFYGYTF	TGTGCCAGCAGCCCACCCCGGGACAGGGGATTCTATGGCTACACCTTC
many	TRBD1	TRBV19	14	TRBJ2-7	CASSMGQAAYEQYF	TGTGCCAGTAGTATGGGACAGGCCGCCTACGAGCAGTACTTC
-	-	TRBV15	19	TRBJ1-1	CATSRDSLGRVLSGTEAFF	TGTGCCACCAGCAGAGATTCCTTGGGCAGGGTTTTAAGCGGGACTGAAGCTTTCTTT
-	-	TRBV7-8	12	TRBJ2-5	CASSPIQETQYF	TGTGCCAGCAGCCCTATACAAGAGACCCAGTACTTC
-	-	TRBV12-5	15	TRBJ2-5	CASGLSPRWGETQYF	TGTGCTAGTGGTTTGTCCCCCCGGTGGGGCGAGACCCAGTACTTC
-	-	TRBV9	13	TRBJ2-5	CASSAGSPETQYF	TGTGCCAGCAGCGCGGGAAGTCCGGAGACCCAGTACTTC
-	-	TRBV5-1	14	TRBJ2-7	CASSLAVSGGEQYF	TGCGCCAGCAGCTTGGCAGTGTCCGGGGGCGAGCAGTACTTC
-	TRBD1	TRBV7-8	14	TRBJ1-5	CASGPQGSRQPQHF	TGTGCCAGCGGCCCACAGGGGTCGCGTCAGCCCCAGCATTTT
-	-	TRBV19	16	TRBJ2-1	CASRSPGSFRHNEQFF	TGTGCCAGTAGATCACCGGGATCCTTCCGACACAATGAGCAGTTCTTC
-	-	TRBV6-6	18	TRBJ1-5	CASSHGSGKLARNQPQHF	TGTGCCAGCAGTCATGGTAGCGGAAAACTAGCAAGGAATCAGCCCCAGCATTTT
-	-	TRBV12-3/TRBV12-4	13	TRBJ2-5	CASSSGSGETQYF	TGTGCCAGCAGTTCGGGCAGCGGAGAGACCCAGTACTTC
-	-	TRBV7-8	15	TRBJ2-1	CASSLDTGRYNEQFF	TGTGCCAGCAGCTTAGATACAGGGCGCTACAATGAGCAGTTCTTC
many	-	TRBV5-1	12	TRBJ2-5	CASSLEQGGGYF	TGCGCCAGCAGCTTGGAACAGGGTGGTGGGTACTTC
once	-	TRBV30	13	TRBJ1-2	CAWSVVSNYGYTF	TGTGCCTGGAGTGTAGTCAGTAACTATGGCTACACCTTC
once	TRBD1	TRBV19	14	TRBJ1-2	CASSPTGTAFSYTF	TGTGCCAGTAGTCCGACAGGGACGGCGTTTAGCTACACCTTC
-	-	TRBV2	15	TRBJ2-1	CASSATGLGYNEQFF	TGTGCCAGCAGTGCCACAGGGCTCGGGTACAATGAGCAGTTCTTC
-	TRBD1	TRBV2	15	TRBJ1-5	CASSTDRGGNQPQHF	TGTGCCAGCAGTACCGACAGGGGAGGCAATCAGCCCCAGCATTTT
-	TRBD1	TRBV27	16	TRBJ2-7	CASSLDGGQGAGEQYF	TGTGCCAGCAGTTTAGATGGTGGACAGGGGGCAGGGGAGCAGTACTTC
-	TRBD2	TRBV19	19	TRBJ2-1	CASSKTSGKKLNSYNEQFF	TGTGCCAGTAGTAAGACTAGCGGGAAGAAACTCAACTCCTACAATGAGCAGTTCTTC
-	-	TRBV5-1	14	TRBJ1-3	CASRTESSGNTIYF	TGCGCCAGCCGGACAGAGAGCTCTGGAAACACCATATATTTT
-	TRBD1	TRBV7-2	14	TRBJ1-6	CASRGTGRNSPLHF	TGTGCCAGCAGAGGGACAGGGCGGAATTCACCCCTCCACTTT
-	TRBD1	TRBV3-1/TRBV3-2	19	TRBJ1-3	CASSQLGTGGFRSGNTIYF	TGTGCCAGCAGCCAACTCGGGACAGGTGGTTTTAGGTCTGGAAACACCATATATTTT
few	TRBD1	TRBV19	15	TRBJ2-7	CASSLGTGLYYEQYF	TGTGCCAGTAGTCTCGGGACAGGACTATACTACGAGCAGTACTTC
-	TRBD1	TRBV5-5	14	TRBJ2-7	CASSSTGQGNEQYF	TGTGCCAGCAGCTCCACGGGACAGGGTAACGAGCAGTACTTC
once	-	TRBV5-5	14	TRBJ1-3	CASSVTGPGNTIYF	TGTGCCAGCAGCGTAACAGGGCCCGGAAACACCATATATTTT
few	-	TRBV11-1	13	TRBJ2-7	CASSSRSSYEQYF	TGTGCCAGCAGCTCTCGGAGCTCCTACGAGCAGTACTTC
-	-	TRBV28	15	TRBJ2-7	CASSFRGSGSYEQYF	TGTGCCAGCAGTTTTCGAGGTAGCGGCTCCTACGAGCAGTACTTC
few	-	TRBV7-7	13	TRBJ2-7	CASSLGESYEQYF	TGTGCTAGCAGCTTAGGGGAGTCCTACGAGCAGTACTTC
-	TRBD2	TRBV7-9	18	TRBJ2-3	CASSSTSLLAGVGDTQYF	TGTGCCAGCAGCAGTACATCGCTACTAGCGGGAGTTGGGGATACGCAGTATTTT
few	-	TRBV15	14	TRBJ2-1	CATRAESSYNEQFF	TGTGCCACCCGTGCGGAAAGCTCCTACAATGAGCAGTTCTTC
-	-	TRBV28	14	TRBJ1-6	CASGDGGYNSPLHF	TGTGCCAGTGGGGACGGGGGCTATAATTCACCCCTCCACTTT
-	-	TRBV28	14	TRBJ1-5	CASVEGGRNQPQHF	TGTGCCAGCGTCGAGGGGGGGCGGAATCAGCCCCAGCATTTT
-	-	TRBV10-3	14	TRBJ2-1	CAISLDPTLSEQFF	TGTGCCATCAGTCTCGACCCGACTCTCTCTGAGCAGTTCTTC
-	-	TRBV19	17	TRBJ1-4	CASSIGGHFATNEKLFF	TGTGCCAGTAGTATAGGAGGCCACTTCGCAACTAATGAAAAACTGTTTTTT
-	-	TRBV7-9	13	TRBJ1-2	CASSLGQGGGYTF	TGTGCCAGCAGCTTGGGGCAGGGTGGAGGCTACACCTTC
-	TRBD1	TRBV9	15	TRBJ1-2	CASSAPQGATWGYTF	TGTGCCAGCAGCGCGCCACAGGGGGCGACGTGGGGCTACACCTTC
-	TRBD2	TRBV10-3	13	TRBJ2-1	CAIGLAGSGEQFF	TGTGCCATCGGACTAGCGGGATCTGGGGAGCAGTTCTTC
-	TRBD1	TRBV11-2	15	TRBJ1-4	CASSSGQGTGEKLFF	TGTGCCAGCAGCTCGGGACAGGGGACGGGTGAAAAACTGTTTTTT
-	-	TRBV28	13	TRBJ1-2	CASGRPTGFGYTF	TGTGCCAGCGGCCGCCCAACAGGGTTCGGCTACACCTTC
-	-	TRBV7-9	13	TRBJ2-2	CASSLARTGELFF	TGTGCCAGCAGCTTAGCGCGGACCGGGGAGCTGTTTTTT
-	-	TRBV7-6	15	TRBJ2-5	CASSLFVGAEETQYF	TGTGCCAGCAGCTTATTCGTGGGAGCCGAGGAGACCCAGTACTTC
-	-	TRBV5-1	16	TRBJ1-2	CASSSLTTGVNYGYTF	TGCGCCAGCAGCTCCCTTACTACAGGAGTAAACTATGGCTACACCTTC
-	TRBD2	TRBV5-4	16	TRBJ2-3	CASSLGSSGGADTQYF	TGTGCCAGCAGCTTGGGCTCTAGCGGGGGGGCAGATACGCAGTATTTT